This TCR beta chain was recorded in a study of blood T cell repertoires in COVID-19. Germline CDR1 is SGHTA and CDR2 is FQGNSA. This CDR3 comprises 15 residues. Trimming stripped 2 bases from V and 3 bases from J, with 11 bases between. Generated by immunoSEQ multiplex PCR, the TCRdb table keeps only in-frame clones and is missing some. The sample includes roughly 160,000 clones, roughly 80% of them seen just once. The receptor comes from a man in his 70s with active or convalescent COVID-19. The chain recombines TRBV7-2 with TRBJ1-5; D might be TRBD1 (6 bases). Material for sequencing was peripheral blood. The DNA of the CDR3 is TGTGCCAGCAGCTTAAATGACAGGTTCAATCAGCCCCAGCATTTT. Amino acids: CASSLNDRFNQPQHF.